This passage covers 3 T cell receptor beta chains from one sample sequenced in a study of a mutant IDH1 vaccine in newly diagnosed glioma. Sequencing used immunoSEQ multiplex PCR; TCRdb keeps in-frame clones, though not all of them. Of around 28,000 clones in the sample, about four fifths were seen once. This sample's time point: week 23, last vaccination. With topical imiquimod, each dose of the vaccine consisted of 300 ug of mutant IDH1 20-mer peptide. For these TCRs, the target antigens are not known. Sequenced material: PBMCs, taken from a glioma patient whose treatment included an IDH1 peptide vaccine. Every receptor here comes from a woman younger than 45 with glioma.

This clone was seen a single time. For the CDR3, the DNA is TGTGCCAGCAGTTTAGGACAGTCTTTCTACGAGCAGTACTTC. This translates into CASSLGQSFYEQYF. The V gene is TRBV27, the J gene TRBJ2-7; D is possibly TRBD1 (6 bases). The CDR3 covers 14 residues. Trimming removed 2 bases at V and 3 bases at J, with 11 bases between. CDR1 is MNHEY, CDR2 SMNVEV, per germline (reference sequence).

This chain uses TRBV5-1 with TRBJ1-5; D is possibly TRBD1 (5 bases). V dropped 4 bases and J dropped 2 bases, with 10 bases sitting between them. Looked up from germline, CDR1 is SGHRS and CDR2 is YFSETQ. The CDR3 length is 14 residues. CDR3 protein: CASSADSRNQPQHF. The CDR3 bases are TGCGCCAGCAGCGCCGACAGCCGCAATCAGCCCCAGCATTTT.

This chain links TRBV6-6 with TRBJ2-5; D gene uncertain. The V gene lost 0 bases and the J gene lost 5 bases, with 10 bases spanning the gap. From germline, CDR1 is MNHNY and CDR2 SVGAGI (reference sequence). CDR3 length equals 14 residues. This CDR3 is CASSYSRLGETQYF. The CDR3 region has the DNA TGTGCCAGCAGTTACTCGAGACTTGGGGAGACCCAGTACTTC.